This T cell receptor beta chain was documented in a study of blood T cell repertoires in COVID-19. Study at large: Specimens from acute and convalescent COVID-19 originated in the United States, Italy and Spain.

Under the authors' procedure: Estimation of nucleated cell counts relied on the amplification of reference gene primers. The assay was immunoSEQ multiplex PCR, and TCRdb's table has in-frame clones only and misses some. V, J and clone size are taken as reported in that table, and D and trimming were inferred from the DNA itself. The sample yields 150,000 to 200,000 clones, 88% seen once. V lost 3 bases to trimming and J lost 12 bases, with 9 bases between them. Germline V lookup: CDR1 MNHNS, CDR2 SASEGT. The CDR3 runs to 11 residues. V gene TRBV6-1 combines with J gene TRBJ1-5; no firm D call. Sample: peripheral blood. This TCR derives from a man between 35 and 55 years old with active or convalescent COVID-19. The CDR3 nucleotides read TGTGCCAGCAGTGAGCCGGGATTCCAGCATTTT. Its translation is CASSEPGFQHF.